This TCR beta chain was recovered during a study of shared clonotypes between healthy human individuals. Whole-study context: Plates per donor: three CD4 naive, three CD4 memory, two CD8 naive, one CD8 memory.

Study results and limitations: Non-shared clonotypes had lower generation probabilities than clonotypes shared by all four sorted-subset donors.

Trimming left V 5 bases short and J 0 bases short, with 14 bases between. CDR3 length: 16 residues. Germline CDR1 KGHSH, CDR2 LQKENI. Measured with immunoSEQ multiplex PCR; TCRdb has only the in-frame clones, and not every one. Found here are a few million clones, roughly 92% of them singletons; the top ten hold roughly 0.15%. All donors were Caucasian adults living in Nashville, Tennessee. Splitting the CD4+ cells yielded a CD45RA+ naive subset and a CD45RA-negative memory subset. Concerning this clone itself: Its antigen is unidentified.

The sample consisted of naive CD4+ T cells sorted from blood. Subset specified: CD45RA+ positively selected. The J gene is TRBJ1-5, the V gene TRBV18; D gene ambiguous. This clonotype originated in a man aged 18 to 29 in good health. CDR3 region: CASSVAGSNSNQPQHF. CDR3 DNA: TGTGCCAGCTCAGTGGCAGGTAGTAATAGCAATCAGCCCCAGCATTTT.